This passage covers 3 T cell receptor beta chains from one sample sequenced in a study of circulating tumor DNA in untreated peripheral T-cell lymphoma. The assay was immunoSEQ multiplex PCR, and TCRdb's table has in-frame clones only and misses some. The sample shows almost 9,000 clones, roughly 80% of them seen only once. Specimen: tumor tissue. All receptors derive from a human donor with peripheral T-cell lymphoma.

The chain recombines TRBV30 with TRBJ1-1, with D tentatively TRBD1 (5 bases). Trimming shortened V by 3 bases and J by 1 base, and 12 bases separated the two germline ends. CDR1 is GTSNPN, CDR2 SVGIG, per germline (reference sequence). The CDR3 is 14 residues long. CDR3 sequence (DNA): TGTGCCTGGAGCGTAGGGGTGGCGAACACTGAAGCTTTCTTT. Encoded protein: CAWSVGVANTEAFF. The full variable domain, in which reference TRBV30 and TRBJ1-1 provide the parts outside the CDR3, is SQTIHQWPATLVQPVGSPLSLECTVEGTSNPNLYWYRQAAGRGLQLLFYSVGIGQISSEVPQNLSASRPQDRQFILSSKKLLLSDSGFYLCAWSVGVANTEAFFGQGTRLTVV.

The V call is TRBV19, the J call TRBJ1-1; the D gene is possibly TRBD1 (5 bases). The length of the CDR3 is 12 residues. The ends were cut back, 9 bases at V and 1 base at J, with 9 bases in the middle. Germline CDR1 is LNHDA and CDR2 is SQIVND (reference sequence). In DNA form, the CDR3 reads TGTGCCAGCGGACATCCGAACACTGAAGCTTTCTTT. It encodes CASGHPNTEAFF.

J is TRBJ2-1 and V is TRBV11-3; D gene uncertain. The germline V gene encodes CDR1 SGHNT and CDR2 YENEEA. Trimming removed 5 bases at V and 7 bases at J, with 18 bases between. CDR3 length: 15 amino acids. DNA of the CDR3: TGTGCCAGCAGCCTACCGGACCTAGAAGGGAATGAGCAGTTCTTC. It yields the protein CASSLPDLEGNEQFF.